A single T cell receptor beta chain is shown here with its context. The antigen is not known. This sample is drawn from a study of cytomegalovirus exposure and HLA in healthy donors. The data were produced by immunoSEQ multiplex PCR, yet TCRdb's version contains in-frame clones alone and is incomplete. In the table there are fewer than 200,000 clones, about nine tenths of which are singletons. Germline V lookup: CDR1 SGHNT, CDR2 YYREEE (reference sequence). CDR3 length equals 16 residues. V gave up 0 bases and J gave up 0 bases, with 10 bases separating them. Findings of the study overall: Most TCR sequences were uncommon, yet certain public TCRs appeared in many donors.

This clonotype was obtained from a woman aged 25-40 years in good health and CMV-seronegative. The material sequenced was PBMCs. The chain has TRBV5-4 and TRBJ2-1, with D unclear. The CDR3 loop reads CASSLAISSSYNEQFF. The CDR3 DNA reads TGTGCCAGCAGCTTGGCGATCTCGAGCTCCTACAATGAGCAGTTCTTC.